Following are 14 T cell receptor beta chains from one sample sequenced in a study of blood T cell repertoires in COVID-19. Data came from immunoSEQ multiplex PCR; TCRdb stores just in-frame clones and leaves some out. This table holds 200,000 to 250,000 clones, 82% found once. Sequencing input: PBMCs or T cells enriched from blood (not recorded which). Source of these receptors: an older woman who had recovered from COVID-19.

CDR3: CASSLGQSEQYF. CDR3 nucleotide sequence: TGTGCCAGCAGCTTAGGACAGTCCGAGCAGTACTTC. The chain joins TRBV7-9 to TRBJ2-7; a possible D gene is TRBD1 (5 bases). Germline CDR1 is SEHNR and CDR2 is FQNEAQ (reference sequence). Trimming took off 1 base at V and 6 bases at J, with 7 bases between the two ends. This CDR3 has 12 amino acids.

The V call is TRBV27, the J call TRBJ1-1, with 8 bases fitting TRBD1. Germline CDR1 is MNHEY and CDR2 is SMNVEV (reference sequence). With 3 bases clipped from V and 5 bases from J, the junction kept 5 bases outside the gene matches. This CDR3 comprises 14 residues. Written as DNA, the CDR3 is TGTGCCAGCAGTTTCCACAGGGGGGTAACTGAAGCTTTCTTT. Its translation: CASSFHRGVTEAFF.

The rearrangement joins TRBV7-3 to TRBJ2-2, with D possibly being TRBD2 (6 bases). This CDR3 has 15 amino acids. From germline, CDR1 is SGHTA and CDR2 FQGTGA. V lost 5 bases and J lost 5, with 15 bases in between. The CDR3 loop is CASSPAGGRTGELFF. CDR3 in DNA: TGTGCCAGCAGCCCGGCCGGGGGAAGGACCGGGGAGCTGTTTTTT.

The rearrangement uses TRBV15 and TRBJ1-2; D may be TRBD1 (5 bases). V lost 5 bases and J 0 bases, leaving 25 bases between the germline ends. The germline V gene has CDR1 LNHNV and CDR2 YYDKDF (reference sequence). The CDR3 is 19 residues long. The CDR3 reads CATSGYLETERITNYGYTF. The CDR3 DNA sequence: TGTGCCACCAGCGGATATTTAGAGACAGAACGGATAACTAACTATGGCTACACCTTC.

This clone was counted only a few times. V gene TRBV5-4 combines with J gene TRBJ2-7; 9 positions match TRBD1. The CDR3 is 15 amino acids. V trimming: 4 bases; J trimming: 6 bases; junction bases outside the gene matches: 11. Germline loops: CDR1 SGHNT, CDR2 YYREEE (reference sequence). CDR3: CASSPRTGTGLEQYF. DNA of the CDR3: TGTGCCAGCAGCCCTCGGACCGGGACAGGGCTCGAGCAGTACTTC.

This clone was counted once. The sample has other DNA sequences that encode this CDR3 too. This sequence joins TRBV11-2 and TRBJ2-3; D gene unclear. CDR1 is SGHAT, CDR2 FQNNGV, per germline. Deletions cut 1 base from V and 3 bases from J, with 8 bases between. CDR3 length: 14 amino acids. CDR3 sequence (DNA): TGTGCCAGCAGCTTAGTGGCCTCGACAGATACGCAGTATTTT. Translation gives CASSLVASTDTQYF.

The rearrangement joins TRBV18 to TRBJ2-3; weak D call: TRBD1 (6 bases). This CDR3 spans 16 amino acids. CDR1 and CDR2 from the germline V gene are KGHSH and LQKENI. With 1 base removed from V and 0 bases from J, the gap between germline ends came to 11 bases. CDR3 residues: CASSPQVGQSTDTQYF. CDR3 sequence (DNA): TGTGCCAGCTCACCACAGGTTGGACAGAGCACAGATACGCAGTATTTT. The whole variable domain, remainder taken from reference TRBV18 and TRBJ2-3, is NAGVMQNPRHLVRRRGQEARLRCSPMKGHSHVYWYRQLPEEGLKFMVYLQKENIIDESGMPKERFSAEFPKEGPSILRIQQVVRGDSAAYFCASSPQVGQSTDTQYFGPGTRLTVL.

This clone was observed once. The rearrangement joins TRBV25-1 to TRBJ2-2, with TRBD1 matching over 8 bases. CDR3 length equals 18 residues. In germline, CDR1 is MGHDK, CDR2 SYGVNS. Trimming took 0 bases from V and 1 from J; bases not matched to a gene: 7. The CDR3 protein is CASSEYIGTGVNTGELFF. CDR3 in DNA: TGTGCCAGCAGTGAATATATAGGGACAGGCGTGAACACCGGGGAGCTGTTTTTT.

The chain recombines TRBV7-2 with TRBJ1-2; unclear D gene. Germline assignment: CDR1 SGHTA and CDR2 FQGNSA. V was shortened by 6 bases and J by 6 bases, with 17 bases between the two germline ends. This CDR3 spans 14 amino acids. CDR3 sequence: CASRSPAGGNGYTF. The CDR3 nucleotides read TGTGCCAGCAGGTCTCCCGCAGGCGGGAATGGCTACACCTTC. Variable domain in full (rest from reference TRBV7-2 and TRBJ1-2): GAGVSQSPSNKVTEKGKDVELRCDPISGHTALYWYRQSLGQGLEFLIYFQGNSAPDKSGLPSDRFSAERTGGSVSTLTIQRTQQEDSAVYLCASRSPAGGNGYTFGSGTRLTVV.

This clone is a singleton in its sample. The rearrangement links TRBV7-2 to TRBJ1-1; the D gene is possibly TRBD1 (5 bases). V lost 1 base, J lost 5 bases, and 14 bases lay in between. There are 15 residues in the CDR3. Looked up from germline, CDR1 is SGHTA and CDR2 is FQGNSA. CDR3 bases: TGTGCCAGCAGCTTAGGACCCCTAGGGACTACTGAAGCTTTCTTT. It is translated as CASSLGPLGTTEAFF.

The genes are TRBV25-1 and TRBJ1-2; 8 nucleotides agree with TRBD1. The trim removed 1 base at V and 7 bases at J, leaving 5 bases unmatched. The germline gives CDR1 MGHDK, CDR2 SYGVNS. The CDR3 runs to 14 residues. CDR3 DNA sequence: TGTGCCAGCAGTGAATTGGACAGGGAAGCTGGCTACACCTTC. It yields the protein CASSELDREAGYTF.

The V and J genes are TRBV3-1 (or the pseudogene TRBV3-2) and TRBJ2-3; D perhaps matches TRBD2 (5 bases). Trimming took 1 base from V and 8 from J, leaving 16 bases between them. The CDR3 covers 15 residues. Per the germline V gene, CDR1 is LGHDT and CDR2 is YNNKEL (reference sequence). The CDR3 loop reads CASSQGVGIGGTQYF. DNA of the CDR3: TGTGCCAGCAGCCAAGGTGTAGGTATCGGAGGTACGCAGTATTTT.

The chain carries TRBV6-5 and TRBJ1-1; 7 nucleotides agree with TRBD1. Germline V gives CDR1 MNHEY, CDR2 SVGAGI. J gave up 11 bases and V 6 bases, and 9 bases lay outside the gene matches. There are 12 residues in the CDR3. As DNA, the CDR3 is TGTGCCAGCAGGAAAGAGGCAGGGGGTGCTTTCTTT. Translated, it gives CASRKEAGGAFF.

The chain joins TRBV10-1 to TRBJ1-6, with D maybe TRBD1 (6 bases). The CDR3 sequence is 14 residues long. Germline V gene sequence: CDR1 WNHNN, CDR2 SYGVQD (reference sequence). V was trimmed by 5 bases and J by 5 bases, leaving 10 bases between them. For the CDR3, the DNA is TGCGCCAGCAGTCGAGGACAGAATAATTCACCCCTCCACTTT. It translates to CASSRGQNNSPLHF.